The present TCR beta chain was sequenced within a study of blood T cell repertoires in COVID-19. The overall study: Samples taken during acute and convalescent COVID-19 were collected in the United States, Italy and Spain. Sample material is recorded as cDNA or gDNA derived from T cells, B-cell-depleted T cells, or PBMCs.

Original analysis: Scientists estimated how many nucleated cells there were by amplifying reference gene primers. Generated by immunoSEQ multiplex PCR, the TCRdb table keeps only in-frame clones and is missing some. The V and J calls and the clone size are those of that table, but D and trimming were determined from the DNA. The repertoire includes 60,000 to 85,000 clones, approximately 89% of them detected once, and roughly 4.5% sits in the top ten. Trimming removed 1 base from V and 8 bases from J; junction bases left unmatched: 5. The CDR3 length is 14 residues. Germline CDR1 and CDR2: GTSNPN and SVGIG (reference sequence).

The sequencing input was peripheral blood. The clonotype was recovered from a woman in her forties or fifties with active COVID-19. The chain links TRBV30 to TRBJ1-4; 9 bases align to TRBD1. The CDR3 protein is CAWSGGQGGEKLFF. DNA for the CDR3: TGTGCCTGGAGTGGGGGACAGGGCGGGGAAAAACTGTTTTTT.